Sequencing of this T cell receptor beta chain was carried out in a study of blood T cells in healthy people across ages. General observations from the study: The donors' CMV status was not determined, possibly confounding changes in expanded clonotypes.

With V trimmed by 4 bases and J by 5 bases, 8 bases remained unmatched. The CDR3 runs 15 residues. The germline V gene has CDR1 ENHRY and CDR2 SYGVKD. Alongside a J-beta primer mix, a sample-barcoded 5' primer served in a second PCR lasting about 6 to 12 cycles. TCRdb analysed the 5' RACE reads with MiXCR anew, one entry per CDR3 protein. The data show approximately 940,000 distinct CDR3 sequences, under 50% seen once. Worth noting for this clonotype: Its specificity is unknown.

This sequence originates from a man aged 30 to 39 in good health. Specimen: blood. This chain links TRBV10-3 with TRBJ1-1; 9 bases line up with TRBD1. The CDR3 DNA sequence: TGTGCCATCAGTGGGGGACAGGGAATAGAAACTGAAGCTTTCTTT. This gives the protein CAISGGQGIETEAFF.